The 9 T cell receptor beta chains listed next were all sequenced from one sample in a study of blood T cell repertoires in COVID-19. Libraries were prepared by immunoSEQ multiplex PCR; TCRdb keeps only in-frame clonotypes and omits some of them. This sample has hundreds of thousands of clones, with around 85% found just once. The sample comprised PBMCs or T cells enriched from blood (not recorded which). These receptors were taken from a woman between 40 and 55 years old who had recovered from COVID-19.

The chain combines TRBV5-1 with TRBJ2-1, with D unclear. The CDR3 runs to 15 residues. The germline V gene encodes CDR1 SGHRS and CDR2 YFSETQ. The V end was cut by 5 bases, the J end by 2 bases, with 14 bases between. CDR3 nucleotide sequence: TGCGCCAGCAGACCGTGGCTGGGCCCCTACAATGAGCAGTTCTTC. This encodes CASRPWLGPYNEQFF.

The chain couples TRBV7-2 to TRBJ2-3, with a possible D match to TRBD1 (5 bases). The CDR3 sequence is 14 residues long. CDR1 is SGHTA, CDR2 FQGNSA, per germline. V was trimmed by 3 bases and J by 4 bases, leaving 11 bases between them. CDR3 region: CASSFRQHSDTQYF. The CDR3 nucleotides are TGTGCCAGCAGCTTTCGACAGCACTCAGATACGCAGTATTTT.

The V call is TRBV18, the J call TRBJ1-2; tentatively, D is TRBD1 (5 bases). This CDR3 is built from 14 residues. The germline gives CDR1 KGHSH, CDR2 LQKENI. The V and J ends lost 5 bases and 6 bases respectively, with 16 bases between them. DNA of the CDR3: TGTGCCAGCTCAGGCGGACGCAGGGTAAATGGCTACACCTTC. Translated: CASSGGRRVNGYTF.

CDR3 bases: TGTGCCAGCAGATCGACAGGGGAAGCTTTCTTT. This translates into CASRSTGEAFF. The chain links TRBV6-5 to TRBJ1-1, with 7 bases identical to TRBD1. The CDR3 spans 11 residues. With 6 bases clipped from V and 8 bases from J, the junction kept 3 bases outside the gene matches. The germline V gene encodes CDR1 MNHEY and CDR2 SVGAGI.

This sequence joins TRBV30 and TRBJ1-6; the D is unclear. The V gene's germline CDR1 is GTSNPN and CDR2 SVGIG (reference sequence). V lost 3 bases and J 7 bases, leaving 13 bases between the germline ends. The CDR3 totals 14 residues. CDR3 amino acids: CAWSRGGQNSPLHF. For the CDR3, the DNA is TGTGCCTGGAGCCGAGGAGGCCAGAATTCACCCCTCCACTTT. The full variable domain, with the rest looked up from reference TRBV30 and TRBJ1-6, is SQTIHQWPATLVQPVGSPLSLECTVEGTSNPNLYWYRQAAGRGLQLLFYSVGIGQISSEVPQNLSASRPQDRQFILSSKKLLLSDSGFYLCAWSRGGQNSPLHFGNGTRLTVT.

This rearrangement joins TRBV11-2 to TRBJ2-1; 9 bases line up with TRBD2. There are 15 residues in the CDR3. The trim removed 6 bases at V and 3 bases at J, leaving 6 bases unmatched. Germline V gene sequence: CDR1 SGHAT, CDR2 FQNNGV. DNA of the CDR3: TGTGCCAGCAGGGGGTCGACTAGCGGCTACAATGAGCAGTTCTTC. Amino acids: CASRGSTSGYNEQFF.

As DNA, the CDR3 is TGTGCCTGGAGTGTACGGACTAGCGGGAGTGGCAATGAGCAGTTCTTC. Its protein product is CAWSVRTSGSGNEQFF. The chain uses TRBV30 and TRBJ2-1; 13 bases match TRBD2. This CDR3 spans 16 amino acids. The germline CDR1 and CDR2 sequences are GTSNPN and SVGIG (reference sequence). V lost 0 bases to trimming and J lost 6 bases; unmatched junction nucleotides: 5.

The gene calls are TRBV4-1 and TRBJ1-2; TRBD1 matches 7 bases. Germline loops: CDR1 MGHRA, CDR2 YSYEKL. The CDR3 extends over 16 amino acids. J gave up 4 bases and V 1 base, and 9 bases lay outside the gene matches. The CDR3 here is CASSQGLQGSSYGYTF. Here the CDR3 DNA reads TGCGCCAGCAGCCAAGGCCTACAGGGGTCCTCCTATGGCTACACCTTC.

The rearrangement links TRBV12-3 or TRBV12-4 to TRBJ2-3, with unresolved D. V shed 5 bases and J shed 7 bases, with 13 bases lying between them. This CDR3 is 13 amino acids long. CDR3 sequence reads: CASSVPGLNTQYF. CDR3 nucleotides: TGTGCCAGCAGTGTGCCCGGGTTAAATACGCAGTATTTT.